Sequencing of this TCR beta chain was carried out in a study of blood T cell repertoires in COVID-19. About the research overall: The United States, Italy and Spain provided the acute and convalescent COVID-19 samples. The cDNA or gDNA used as material had been derived from T cells, B-cell-depleted T cells, or PBMCs.

CDR3 length: 15 residues. V was cut by 4 bases and J by 0 bases, with 14 bases left in between. The germline V gene encodes CDR1 SGHKS and CDR2 YYEKEE (reference sequence). In the study's own analysis: For nucleated cells, counts were estimated from reference gene primer amplification. Sequencing used immunoSEQ multiplex PCR; TCRdb keeps in-frame clones, though not all of them. V and J calls and clone size are those listed in that table; D and trimming were worked out from the DNA. Of under 100,000 clones in the sample, about nine tenths were seen once. The receptor comes from a woman in her 70s with acute or convalescent COVID-19. Sequenced input: peripheral blood. The genes are TRBV5-5 and TRBJ2-7; the D gene is possibly TRBD1 (5 bases). CDR3 nucleotide sequence: TGTGCCAGCAGCCTTTTGACAGTGGGCTCCTACGAGCAGTACTTC. Translated: CASSLLTVGSYEQYF. The entire variable domain, with the rest obtained from reference TRBV5-5 and TRBJ2-7, is as follows: DAGVTQSPTHLIKTRGQQVTLRCSPISGHKSVSWYQQVLGQGPQFIFQYYEKEERGRGNFPDRFSARQFPNYSSELNVNALLLGDSALYLCASSLLTVGSYEQYFGPGTRLTVT.